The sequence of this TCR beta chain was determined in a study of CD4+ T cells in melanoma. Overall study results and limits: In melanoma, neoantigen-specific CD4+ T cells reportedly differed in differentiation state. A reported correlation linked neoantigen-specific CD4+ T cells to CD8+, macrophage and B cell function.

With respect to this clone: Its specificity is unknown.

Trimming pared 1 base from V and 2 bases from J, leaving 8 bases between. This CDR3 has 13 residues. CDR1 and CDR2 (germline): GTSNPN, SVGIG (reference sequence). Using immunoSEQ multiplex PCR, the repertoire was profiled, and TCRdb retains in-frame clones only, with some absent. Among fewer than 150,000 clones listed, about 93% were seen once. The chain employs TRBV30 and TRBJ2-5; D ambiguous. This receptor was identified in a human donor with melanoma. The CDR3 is CAWSGWSQETQYF. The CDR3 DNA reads TGTGCCTGGAGTGGGTGGTCACAAGAGACCCAGTACTTC.